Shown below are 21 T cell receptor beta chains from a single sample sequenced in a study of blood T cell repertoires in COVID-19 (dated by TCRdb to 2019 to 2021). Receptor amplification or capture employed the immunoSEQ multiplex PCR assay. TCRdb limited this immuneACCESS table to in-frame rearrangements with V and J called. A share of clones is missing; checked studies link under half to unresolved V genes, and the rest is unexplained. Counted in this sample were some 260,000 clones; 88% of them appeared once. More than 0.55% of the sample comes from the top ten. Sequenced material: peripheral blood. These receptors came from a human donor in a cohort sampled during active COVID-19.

The CDR3, as DNA: TGTGCCAGCCGGGAACCGAACACTGAAGCTTTCTTT. Protein product: CASREPNTEAFF. The chain links TRBV27 to TRBJ1-1; D gene uncertain. CDR1 and CDR2 (germline): MNHEY, SMNVEV (reference sequence). Deletions cut 8 bases from V and 1 base from J, with 8 bases between. This CDR3 contains 12 residues.

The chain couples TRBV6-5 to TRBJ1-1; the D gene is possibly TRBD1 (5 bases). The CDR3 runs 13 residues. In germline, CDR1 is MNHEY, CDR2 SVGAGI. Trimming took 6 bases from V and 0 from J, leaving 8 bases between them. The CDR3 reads CASRTAMNTEAFF. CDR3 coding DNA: TGTGCCAGCAGGACAGCCATGAACACTGAAGCTTTCTTT.

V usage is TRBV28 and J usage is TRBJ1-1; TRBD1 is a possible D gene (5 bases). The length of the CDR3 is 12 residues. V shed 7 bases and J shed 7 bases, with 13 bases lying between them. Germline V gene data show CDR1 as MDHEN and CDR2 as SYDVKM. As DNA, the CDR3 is TGTGCCAGCATAATCCCGGGGGGTGAAGCTTTCTTT. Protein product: CASIIPGGEAFF.

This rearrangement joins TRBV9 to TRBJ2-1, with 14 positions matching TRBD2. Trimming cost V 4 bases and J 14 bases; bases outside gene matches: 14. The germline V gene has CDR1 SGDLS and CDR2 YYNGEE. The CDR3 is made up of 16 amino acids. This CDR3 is CASSPSHGGLAGEEFF. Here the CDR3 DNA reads TGTGCCAGCAGCCCGAGCCATGGGGGACTAGCGGGGGAGGAGTTCTTC.

Written as DNA, the CDR3 is TGCGCCAGCAGACCACAGGGTTTTCATGAAAAACTGTTTTTT. Translated: CASRPQGFHEKLFF. This chain connects TRBV5-1 to TRBJ1-4; a possible D gene is TRBD1 (6 bases). CDR1 is SGHRS, CDR2 YFSETQ, per germline. Trimming shortened V by 5 bases and J by 6 bases, and 14 bases separated the two germline ends. CDR3 length equals 14 residues.

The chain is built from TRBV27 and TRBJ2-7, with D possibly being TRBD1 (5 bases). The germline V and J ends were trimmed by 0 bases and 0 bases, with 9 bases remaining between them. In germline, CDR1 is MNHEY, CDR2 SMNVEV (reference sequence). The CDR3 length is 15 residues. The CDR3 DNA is TGTGCCAGCAGTTTATCTCCGACAGCCTCCTACGAGCAGTACTTC. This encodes CASSLSPTASYEQYF.

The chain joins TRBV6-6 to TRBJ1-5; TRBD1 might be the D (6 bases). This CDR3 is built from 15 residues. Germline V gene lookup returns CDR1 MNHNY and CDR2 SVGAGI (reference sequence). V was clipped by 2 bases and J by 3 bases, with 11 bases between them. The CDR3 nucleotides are TGTGCCAGCAGTTACCCGACAGGAAACAATCAGCCCCAGCATTTT. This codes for CASSYPTGNNQPQHF.

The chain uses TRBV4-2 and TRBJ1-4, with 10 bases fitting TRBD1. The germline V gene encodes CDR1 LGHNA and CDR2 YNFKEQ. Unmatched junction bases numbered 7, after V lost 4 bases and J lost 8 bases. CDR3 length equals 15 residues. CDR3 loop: CASSPDRDRGEKLFF. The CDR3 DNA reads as TGTGCCAGCAGCCCAGACCGGGACAGGGGCGAAAAACTGTTTTTT.

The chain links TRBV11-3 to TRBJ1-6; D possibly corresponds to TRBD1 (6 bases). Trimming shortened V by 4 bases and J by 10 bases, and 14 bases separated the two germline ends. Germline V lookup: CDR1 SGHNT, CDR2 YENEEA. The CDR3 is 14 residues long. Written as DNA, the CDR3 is TGTGCCAGCAGCTCCGACAGGCCCGGCTCACCCCTCCACTTT. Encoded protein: CASSSDRPGSPLHF.

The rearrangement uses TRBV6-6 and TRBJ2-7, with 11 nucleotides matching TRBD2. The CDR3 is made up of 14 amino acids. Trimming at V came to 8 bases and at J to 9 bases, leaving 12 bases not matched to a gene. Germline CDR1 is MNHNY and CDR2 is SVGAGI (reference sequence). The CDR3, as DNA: TGTGCCAGCTTCGACCCAACTAGCGGGAGAACGCAGTACTTC. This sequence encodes CASFDPTSGRTQYF.

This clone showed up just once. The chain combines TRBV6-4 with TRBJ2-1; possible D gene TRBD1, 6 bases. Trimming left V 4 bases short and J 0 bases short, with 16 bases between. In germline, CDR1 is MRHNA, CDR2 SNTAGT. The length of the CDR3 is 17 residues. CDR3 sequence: CASSATGQASSYNEQFF. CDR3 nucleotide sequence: TGTGCCAGCAGTGCCACAGGGCAGGCTAGCTCCTACAATGAGCAGTTCTTC.

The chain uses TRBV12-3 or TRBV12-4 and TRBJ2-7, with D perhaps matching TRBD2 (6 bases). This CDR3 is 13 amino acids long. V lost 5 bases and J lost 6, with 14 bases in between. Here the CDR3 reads CASSLQGLFEQYF. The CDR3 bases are TGTGCCAGCAGTCTCCAGGGACTTTTCGAGCAGTACTTC.

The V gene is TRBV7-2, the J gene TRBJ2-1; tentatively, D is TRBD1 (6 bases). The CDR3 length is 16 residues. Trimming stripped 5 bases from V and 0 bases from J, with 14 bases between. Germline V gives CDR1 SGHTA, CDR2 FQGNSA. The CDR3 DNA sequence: TGTGCCAGCAGCCGCCCACAGGGTGGCTCCTACAATGAGCAGTTCTTC. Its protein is CASSRPQGGSYNEQFF.

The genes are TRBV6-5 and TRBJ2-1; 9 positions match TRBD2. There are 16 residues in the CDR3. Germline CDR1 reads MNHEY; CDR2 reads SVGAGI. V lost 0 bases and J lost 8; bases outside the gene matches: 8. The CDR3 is CASSYSLSGSRYEQFF. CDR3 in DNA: TGTGCCAGCAGTTACTCCCTTAGCGGGAGTCGGTATGAGCAGTTCTTC.

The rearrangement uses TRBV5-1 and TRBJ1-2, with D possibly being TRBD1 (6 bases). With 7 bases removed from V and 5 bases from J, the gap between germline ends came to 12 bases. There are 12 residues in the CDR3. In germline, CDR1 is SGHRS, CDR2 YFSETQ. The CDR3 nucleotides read TGCGCCAGCCAAGGGGGTACTTATGGCTACACCTTC. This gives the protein CASQGGTYGYTF.

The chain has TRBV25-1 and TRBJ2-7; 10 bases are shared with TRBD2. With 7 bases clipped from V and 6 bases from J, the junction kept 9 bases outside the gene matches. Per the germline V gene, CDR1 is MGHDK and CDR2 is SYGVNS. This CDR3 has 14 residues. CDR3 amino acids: CASTQRGGLGEQYF. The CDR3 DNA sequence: TGTGCCAGCACCCAGCGGGGGGGCTTAGGCGAGCAGTACTTC.

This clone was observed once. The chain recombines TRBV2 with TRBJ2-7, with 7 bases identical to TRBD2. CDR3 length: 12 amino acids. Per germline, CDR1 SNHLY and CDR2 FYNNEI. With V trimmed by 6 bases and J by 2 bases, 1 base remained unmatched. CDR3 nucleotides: TGTGCCAGCAGCGGGGGGACCTACGAGCAGTACTTC. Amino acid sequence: CASSGGTYEQYF.

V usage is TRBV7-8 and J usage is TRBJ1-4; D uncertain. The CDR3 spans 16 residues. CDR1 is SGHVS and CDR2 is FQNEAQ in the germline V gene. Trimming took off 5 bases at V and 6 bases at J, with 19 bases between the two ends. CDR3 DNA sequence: TGTGCCAGCAGCCCGAGTCGGACGGGGTCTTATGAAAAACTGTTTTTT. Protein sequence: CASSPSRTGSYEKLFF.

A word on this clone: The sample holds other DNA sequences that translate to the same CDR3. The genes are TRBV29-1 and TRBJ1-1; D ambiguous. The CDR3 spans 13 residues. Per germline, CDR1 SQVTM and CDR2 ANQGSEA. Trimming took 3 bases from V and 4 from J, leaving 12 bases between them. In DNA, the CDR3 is TGCAGCGTTGAGGATAGCGGTCCCACTGAAGCTTTCTTT. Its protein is CSVEDSGPTEAFF.

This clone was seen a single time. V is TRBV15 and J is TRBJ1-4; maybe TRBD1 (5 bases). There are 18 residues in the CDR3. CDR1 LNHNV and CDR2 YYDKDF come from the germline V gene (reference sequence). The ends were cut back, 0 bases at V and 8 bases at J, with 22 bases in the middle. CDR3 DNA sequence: TGTGCCACCAGCAGAGATCGGGGGAAATGGGGTATTGAGGAAAAACTGTTTTTT. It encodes CATSRDRGKWGIEEKLFF.

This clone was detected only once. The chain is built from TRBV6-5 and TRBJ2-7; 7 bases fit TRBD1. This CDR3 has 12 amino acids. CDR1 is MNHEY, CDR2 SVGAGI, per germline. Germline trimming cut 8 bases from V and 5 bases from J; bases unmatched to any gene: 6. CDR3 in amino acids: CASLFTGDEQYF. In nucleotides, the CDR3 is TGTGCCAGCCTTTTTACAGGGGACGAGCAGTACTTC.